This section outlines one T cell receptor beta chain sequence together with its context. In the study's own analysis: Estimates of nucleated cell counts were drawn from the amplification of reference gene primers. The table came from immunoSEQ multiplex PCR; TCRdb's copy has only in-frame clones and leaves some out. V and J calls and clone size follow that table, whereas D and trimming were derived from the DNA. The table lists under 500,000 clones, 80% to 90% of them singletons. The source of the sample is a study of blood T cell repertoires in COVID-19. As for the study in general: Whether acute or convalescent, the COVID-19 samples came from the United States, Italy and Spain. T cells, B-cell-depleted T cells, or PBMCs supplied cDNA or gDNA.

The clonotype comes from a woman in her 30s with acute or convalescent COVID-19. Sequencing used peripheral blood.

CDR3 sequence: CASSVTGLTEAFF. CDR3 nucleotide sequence: TGTGCCAGCAGCGTCACAGGGCTCACTGAAGCTTTCTTT. The J gene is TRBJ1-1, the V gene TRBV9; perhaps TRBD1 as D (6 bases). CDR1 is SGDLS and CDR2 is YYNGEE in the germline V gene. Trimming stripped 2 bases from V and 4 bases from J, with 9 bases between. CDR3 length: 13 residues.